This T cell receptor (beta chain) came from a study of brain T cells in children with intractable seizures (dated by TCRdb to about 2021). Context from the whole study: As a first screen for immune gene transcripts, resected brain tissue from 53 pediatric epilepsy surgery cases was run on a NanoString immunology panel. Among the roughly twelve selected surgery cases, eight also had pre-surgery blood sequenced, leaving four with brain tissue only. Study-level results and caveats: Because sequencing depth was different between pre-surgery and post-surgery blood, clones absent from the pre-surgery sample may reflect undersampling. Viral specificity was inferred only from CDR3 sequence similarity, and patients' HCMV serostatus was unknown.

As regards this clone: Its recognized antigen is unknown. Per-base quality was not reported, and no clone a single base away is much larger than it.

The sample's time point, from its label and the paper: resected brain tissue, or blood drawn just prior to surgery. The surgery cases showing the highest brain T cell transcript signatures were chosen for TCR beta chain sequencing of brain tissue and, when available, of blood. Prior to surgery, the patients had been treated with at least one anti-epileptic drug. TCR-sequenced patients were children with drug-resistant epilepsy due to tuberous sclerosis complex, focal cortical dysplasia, Rasmussen encephalitis or hemimegalencephaly. Blood was drawn right before the epilepsy surgery. The Monarch genomic DNA purification kit was used to extract bulk genomic DNA from unsorted brain tissue and whole blood. TCR beta chain sequences were generated from genomic DNA using the immunoSEQ assay. The paper's data handling went like this. CDR3 sequences that did not begin with the conserved framework cysteine at position 104 were removed by hand. To get clonality, the normalized Shannon's Diversity Index was subtracted from one, giving values from 0 (maximal diversity) to 1 (oligoclonal). Chi-squared comparison-of-proportions tests assessed whether the same CDR3 differed in frequency between samples, such as brain versus blood. Public clonotypes were found through immuneACCESS searches, while the VDJdb browser was used to judge similarity to known antiviral clonotypes. The table comes from immuneACCESS by way of TCRdb, which keeps in-frame sequences with V and J called. Part of the clones is missing from these tables; in studies checked, under half for an unresolved V gene and the rest for unknown reasons. D and trimming were read from the DNA, whereas the V and J calls and clone size are those reported in that table. This sample lists around 80,000 clones; around 90% were detected once. The ten largest clones add up to roughly 25% of the sample.

The clonotype comes from a girl aged 2-10 years with Rasmussen encephalitis and intractable seizures. Sequences were derived from peripheral blood, sampled at surgery.

The DNA sequence is TGCGCCAGCAGCTTGGCCCACGGGACAGGGGTTAACTATGGCTACACCTTC. This yields the protein CASSLAHGTGVNYGYTF. This chain is built from TRBV5-1 and TRBJ1-2; 10 central bases correspond to TRBD1. Germline trimming: 0 bases from V, 1 base from J; junction bases outside gene matches: 6. From the cysteine through the phenylalanine, the CDR3 covers 17 amino acids. The sequence is cut down to CDR3 DNA, 51 bases in frame from base 1. CDR1 is given as SGHRS and CDR2 as YFSETQ, both from the germline V gene.